Below, 32 T cell receptor beta chains from the same sample are listed, as sequenced in a study of shared clonotypes between healthy human individuals. The repertoire was sequenced with immunoSEQ multiplex PCR; TCRdb's copy has only in-frame clones and lacks some. The table includes 1,500,000 or so clones, approximately 98.5% detected once. Sequencing was performed on naive CD4+ T cells sorted from blood. As for subset: CD45RA+ positively selected. Receptors were obtained from a man aged 25-45 years in good health.

This chain uses TRBV28 with TRBJ2-7, with 9 positions matching TRBD1. Trimming took 6 bases from V and 5 from J; bases not matched to a gene: 11. Germline V gene data show CDR1 as MDHEN and CDR2 as SYDVKM. The CDR3 has 15 amino acids. CDR3 nucleotide sequence: TGTGCCAGCAGCCAACAGGGGGCGCGAATGGACGAGCAGTACTTC. Translating it yields CASSQQGARMDEQYF.

The chain recombines TRBV9 with TRBJ2-1, with 10 bases identical to TRBD2. Germline assignment: CDR1 SGDLS and CDR2 YYNGEE. V was pared by 3 bases and J by 10 bases, with 10 bases of the junction left unmatched. The CDR3 is 15 amino acids. CDR3 bases: TGTGCCAGCAGCGCCCTAGCGGGAGTTTCAGGCGAGCAGTTCTTC. Protein sequence: CASSALAGVSGEQFF.

The chain employs TRBV21-1 and TRBJ2-7; the D call of TRBD2 is as the table states it, not checked on the DNA. TRBV21-1 is marked as a pseudogene. The CDR3 totals 11 residues. This CDR3 is CASLADGEQYF. The CDR3 DNA is TGTGCCAGCCTGGCGGATGGGGAGCAGTACTTC.

This clone has just one count. This chain connects TRBV5-1 to TRBJ2-5, with 10 bases lining up with TRBD1. The V and J ends lost 4 bases and 5 bases, in that order; junction bases with no gene match: 8. Germline loops: CDR1 SGHRS, CDR2 YFSETQ. The CDR3 loop spans 15 amino acids. CDR3 bases: TGCGCCAGCAGCGATAGACAGGGGGCGTTGGAGACCCAGTACTTC. Its protein is CASSDRQGALETQYF.

The chain links TRBV30 to TRBJ2-7; maybe TRBD2 (6 bases). The CDR3 covers 16 residues. The V end lost 0 bases, the J end lost 0 bases, and 15 bases lay between the germline ends. Germline V gene lookup returns CDR1 GTSNPN and CDR2 SVGIG (reference sequence). The CDR3 loop is CAWSVHGLKNSYEQYF. The CDR3 DNA follows: TGTGCCTGGAGTGTACATGGACTAAAGAACTCCTACGAGCAGTACTTC.

V is TRBV6-5 and J is TRBJ2-1; 9 nucleotides align to TRBD2. The J segment lost 5 bases and the V segment lost 0 bases, leaving 5 bases of the junction unmatched. CDR3 length equals 16 residues. Germline V gene lookup returns CDR1 MNHEY and CDR2 SVGAGI. The CDR3 protein is CASSYSRVAGDNEQFF. The CDR3 coding sequence is TGTGCCAGCAGTTACTCGAGGGTAGCGGGAGACAATGAGCAGTTCTTC.

The chain carries TRBV9 and TRBJ2-1; D remains ambiguous. Germline V gene data show CDR1 as SGDLS and CDR2 as YYNGEE. Trimming left V 3 bases short and J 10 bases short, with 23 bases between. This CDR3 has 16 residues. The CDR3 DNA reads as TGTGCCAGCAGCGCTCTCCCCAACCTAGGGCCCAGCGAGCAGTTCTTC. Its protein product is CASSALPNLGPSEQFF.

The J gene is TRBJ2-3, the V gene TRBV27; D unresolved. V was trimmed by 3 bases and J by 0 bases, leaving 7 bases between them. CDR1 and CDR2 (germline): MNHEY, SMNVEV (reference sequence). The CDR3 runs 14 residues. In DNA form, the CDR3 reads TGTGCCAGCAGTTTCGGAGTAAGCACAGATACGCAGTATTTT. Amino acid sequence: CASSFGVSTDTQYF.

The gene calls are TRBV5-4 and TRBJ2-6; 7 nucleotides agree with TRBD2. Trimming took 9 bases from V and 2 from J; bases not matched to a gene: 5. The CDR3 sequence is 14 residues long. Germline-derived CDR1 and CDR2 are SGHNT and YYREEE (reference sequence). DNA of the CDR3: TGTGCCATTTGGGGGGGAACTGGGGCCAACGTCCTGACTTTC. This codes for CAIWGGTGANVLTF.

The V and J genes are TRBV5-6 and TRBJ1-2, with TRBD1 identical over 9 bases. Germline-derived CDR1 and CDR2 are SGHDT and YYEEEE. After removal of 0 bases from V and 6 bases from J, the junction contained 3 bases not matched to a gene. The length of the CDR3 is 14 residues. The CDR3 bases are TGTGCCAGCAGCTTGGTTACAGGGGGCGATGGCTACACCTTC. Translated: CASSLVTGGDGYTF.

This clone was seen only once. The rearrangement uses TRBV28 and TRBJ2-1; tentatively, D is TRBD2 (6 bases). V lost 8 bases to trimming and J lost 0 bases, with 11 bases between them. CDR1 and CDR2 (germline): MDHEN, SYDVKM. The CDR3 is 14 residues long. CDR3 in DNA: TGTGCCAGCTGCTTTAGCGGCTCCTACAATGAGCAGTTCTTC. Translated: CASCFSGSYNEQFF.

This chain connects TRBV6-4 to TRBJ2-1, with 11 bases identical to TRBD1. V trimming: 3 bases; J trimming: 16 bases; junction bases outside the gene matches: 11. The V gene's germline CDR1 is MRHNA and CDR2 SNTAGT. This CDR3 region has 14 residues. CDR3 amino acids: CASSEHGQGAKVFF. CDR3 bases: TGTGCCAGCAGTGAACACGGACAGGGGGCGAAGGTTTTCTTC.

The chain joins TRBV7-9 to TRBJ1-3, with D hard to call. This CDR3 has 16 amino acids. Trimming shortened V by 5 bases and J by 0 bases, and 14 bases separated the two germline ends. Germline V gene data show CDR1 as SEHNR and CDR2 as FQNEAQ (reference sequence). The CDR3 reads CASSPPGSHSGNTIYF. CDR3 DNA sequence: TGTGCCAGCAGCCCCCCCGGCTCCCACTCTGGAAACACCATATATTTT.

The chain couples TRBV9 to TRBJ1-2, with a weak D call TRBD1 (6 bases). The V end was cut by 3 bases, the J end by 2 bases, with 8 bases between. The length of the CDR3 is 13 residues. Germline assignment: CDR1 SGDLS and CDR2 YYNGEE. The CDR3 bases are TGTGCCAGCAGCGCCACAGGGAACTATGGCTACACCTTC. Protein: CASSATGNYGYTF.

The J gene is TRBJ1-2, the V gene TRBV28; no reliable D call. The V end was cut by 0 bases, the J end by 8 bases, with 13 bases between. CDR3 length: 14 amino acids. CDR1 is MDHEN, CDR2 SYDVKM, per germline. CDR3 amino acids: CASSLWGRPGGYTF. The CDR3, as DNA: TGTGCCAGCAGTTTATGGGGCAGGCCCGGGGGCTACACCTTC.

V and J are TRBV21-1 and TRBJ1-2. TRBV21-1 is labeled a pseudogene. This CDR3 has 13 amino acids. CDR3 DNA: TGTGCCAGCAGCCCGGGGGGAAGCTATGGCTACACCTTC. It encodes CASSPGGSYGYTF.

The CDR3 sequence is CSVGHWDLYEQYF. DNA of the CDR3: TGCAGCGTTGGCCACTGGGATTTATACGAGCAGTACTTC. J is TRBJ2-7 and V is TRBV29-1; D unresolved. There are 13 residues in the CDR3. Germline CDR1 and CDR2: SQVTM and ANQGSEA. Trimming left V 4 bases short and J 4 bases short, with 14 bases between.

The chain recombines TRBV10-1 with TRBJ2-2; maybe TRBD1 (6 bases). The V gene lost 4 bases and the J gene lost 1 base, with 16 bases spanning the gap. Germline V gene lookup returns CDR1 WNHNN and CDR2 SYGVQD (reference sequence). This CDR3 has 17 residues. The CDR3 DNA reads TGCGCCAGCAGTGGGGGGCCAGGACATCAGAACACCGGGGAGCTGTTTTTT. Its protein product is CASSGGPGHQNTGELFF.

This chain joins TRBV5-4 and TRBJ2-3; 8 bases align to TRBD2. The germline V gene has CDR1 SGHNT and CDR2 YYREEE (reference sequence). The CDR3 contains 15 residues. After removal of 0 bases from V and 6 bases from J, the junction contained 6 bases not matched to a gene. CDR3 DNA: TGTGCCAGCAGCTTGGGGACTAGCTCTGAGGATACGCAGTATTTT. Translated, it gives CASSLGTSSEDTQYF.

V is TRBV27 and J is TRBJ2-1; possibly TRBD1 for D (5 bases). The germline CDR1 and CDR2 sequences are MNHEY and SMNVEV (reference sequence). The CDR3 contains 13 residues. V shed 4 bases and J shed 4 bases, with 8 bases lying between them. CDR3 DNA: TGTGCCAGCAGTTCATACAGGTACAATGAGCAGTTCTTC. Encoded protein: CASSSYRYNEQFF.

The V call is TRBV28, the J call TRBJ2-1; tentative D call: TRBD2 (5 bases). CDR1 is MDHEN and CDR2 is SYDVKM in the germline V gene. With 5 bases removed from V and 8 bases from J, the gap between germline ends came to 13 bases. The CDR3 has 13 residues. In DNA, the CDR3 is TGTGCCAGCAGTCTGACGGGGAACGATGAGCAGTTCTTC. This codes for CASSLTGNDEQFF.

The table lists this clone with a count of one. The V and J genes are TRBV29-1 and TRBJ2-5; 7 positions match TRBD2. This CDR3 contains 14 residues. The V and J ends lost 0 bases and 4 bases, in that order; junction bases with no gene match: 5. Germline CDR1 is SQVTM and CDR2 is ANQGSEA. The CDR3 sequence: CSVEDPGGRETQYF. CDR3 nucleotide sequence: TGCAGCGTTGAAGATCCGGGCGGGAGAGAGACCCAGTACTTC.

CDR3 residues: CAITEQGTSPNYGYTF. Here the CDR3 DNA reads TGTGCCATCACCGAACAGGGTACAAGTCCTAACTATGGCTACACCTTC. The rearrangement links TRBV10-3 to TRBJ1-2, with TRBD1 as a possible D gene (6 bases). The CDR3 contains 16 residues. V lost 7 bases to trimming and J lost 0 bases, with 18 bases between them. Germline V gene data show CDR1 as ENHRY and CDR2 as SYGVKD.

CDR3 bases: TGTGCCAGCTCACCATCCGGGAGCCTCATGAACACTGAAGCTTTCTTT. This encodes CASSPSGSLMNTEAFF. V is TRBV18 and J is TRBJ1-1; no firm D call. V lost 2 bases and J 0 bases, leaving 13 bases between the germline ends. The CDR3 has 16 residues. Germline V gene lookup returns CDR1 KGHSH and CDR2 LQKENI.

This clone appeared once. The V call is TRBV11-3, the J call TRBJ2-7; no clear D. The CDR3 contains 14 residues. Germline CDR1 is SGHNT and CDR2 is YENEEA. The V end was cut by 6 bases, the J end by 5 bases, with 17 bases between. This chain's CDR3 is CASSPNPSDDEQYF. The CDR3 DNA follows: TGTGCCAGCAGTCCAAACCCCTCCGACGACGAGCAGTACTTC.

Notes on this clone: The same CDR3 is also encoded by other DNA sequences in this sample. V and J are TRBV10-3 and TRBJ1-1, with D possibly being TRBD1 (6 bases). The CDR3 contains 14 residues. With 0 bases removed from V and 1 base from J, the gap between germline ends came to 6 bases. CDR1 and CDR2 from the germline V gene are ENHRY and SYGVKD. CDR3 sequence reads: CAISESGGNTEAFF. CDR3 nucleotide sequence: TGTGCCATCAGTGAGTCAGGGGGGAACACTGAAGCTTTCTTT.

The rearrangement joins TRBV5-1 to TRBJ2-1; 9 bases match TRBD2. V trimming: 0 bases; J trimming: 8 bases; junction bases outside the gene matches: 6. The CDR3 spans 15 residues. Germline assignment: CDR1 SGHRS and CDR2 YFSETQ. CDR3 sequence (DNA): TGCGCCAGCAGCTTGGTTAGCGGGAGTACTTATGAGCAGTTCTTC. It translates to CASSLVSGSTYEQFF.

This chain joins TRBV5-4 and TRBJ1-3, with D hard to call. The V end was cut by 0 bases, the J end by 0 bases, with 10 bases between. Germline CDR1 reads SGHNT; CDR2 reads YYREEE (reference sequence). The CDR3 totals 16 residues. The CDR3 DNA follows: TGTGCCAGCAGCTTGGGACTGCCTAGCTCTGGAAACACCATATATTTT. The encoded protein is CASSLGLPSSGNTIYF.

This sequence joins TRBV9 and TRBJ2-3, with D perhaps assigned TRBD1 or TRBD2 (6 bases each). Trimming shortened V by 0 bases and J by 4 bases, and 18 bases separated the two germline ends. This CDR3 is 17 amino acids long. CDR1 is SGDLS, CDR2 YYNGEE, per germline. The CDR3: CASSVDLPGALSDTQYF. The CDR3 DNA sequence: TGTGCCAGCAGCGTAGATCTTCCGGGGGCACTATCAGATACGCAGTATTTT.

This chain links TRBV27 with TRBJ2-3; 12 bases are a match to TRBD1. V lost 2 bases to trimming and J lost 1 base; unmatched junction nucleotides: 10. CDR3 length: 19 residues. Germline V gives CDR1 MNHEY, CDR2 SMNVEV (reference sequence). The CDR3 is CASSLGIPGDRGRTDTQYF. The CDR3 coding sequence is TGTGCCAGCAGTTTAGGGATCCCGGGGGACAGGGGGCGCACAGATACGCAGTATTTT.

This chain uses TRBV5-4 with TRBJ2-6; D is possibly TRBD1 (5 bases). The CDR3 extends over 15 amino acids. V was pared by 2 bases and J by 2 bases, with 8 bases between. Germline V lookup: CDR1 SGHNT, CDR2 YYREEE (reference sequence). The CDR3 DNA reads TGTGCCAGCAGCTTACAGGTTGCTGGGGCCAACGTCCTGACTTTC. Its protein is CASSLQVAGANVLTF.

The genes are TRBV6-4 and TRBJ2-1; D may be TRBD1 or TRBD2 (5 bases each). Trimming removed 6 bases from V and 9 bases from J, with 18 bases in between. The germline gives CDR1 MRHNA, CDR2 SNTAGT. This CDR3 has 14 residues. The CDR3, as DNA: TGTGCCAGCAGCTATATGGGAGCAGGGAGTGAGCAGTTCTTC. Its protein product is CASSYMGAGSEQFF.